This TCR beta chain stems from a study of identifying expanded T cells in peripheral blood. Method: immunoSEQ multiplex PCR; TCRdb's copy keeps in-frame clones and lacks some. This repertoire shows approximately 130,000 clones, roughly 82% found once; its top ten account for 2.5% to 3.5%. In germline, CDR1 is SEHNR, CDR2 FQNEAQ (reference sequence). Trimming took 0 bases from V and 4 from J, leaving 7 bases between them. The CDR3 loop spans 14 amino acids. Sequencing was done on a sample of blood. V gene TRBV7-9 combines with J gene TRBJ2-1; D may be TRBD2 (6 bases). This TCR was recovered from a person aged 18-70 years in good health. CDR3 DNA sequence: TGTGCCAGCAGCTTAGCGGGGGGATACAATGAGCAGTTCTTC. Translating gives CASSLAGGYNEQFF.